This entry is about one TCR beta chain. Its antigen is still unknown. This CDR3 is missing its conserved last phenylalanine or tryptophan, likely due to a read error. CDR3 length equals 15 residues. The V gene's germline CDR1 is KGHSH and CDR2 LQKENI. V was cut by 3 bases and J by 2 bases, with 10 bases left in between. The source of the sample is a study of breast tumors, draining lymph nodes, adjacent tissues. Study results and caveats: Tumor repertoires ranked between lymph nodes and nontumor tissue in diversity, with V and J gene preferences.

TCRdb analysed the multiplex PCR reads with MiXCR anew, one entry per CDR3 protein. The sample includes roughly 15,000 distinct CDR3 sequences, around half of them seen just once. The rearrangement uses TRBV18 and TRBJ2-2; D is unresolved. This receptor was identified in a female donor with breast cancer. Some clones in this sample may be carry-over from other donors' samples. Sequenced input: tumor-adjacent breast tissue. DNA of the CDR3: TGTGCCAGCTCACCTCAAACAGACAACACCGGGGAGCTGTTTTCT. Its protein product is CASSPQTDNTGELFS.